This paragraph covers one T cell receptor (beta chain) sequence. Its antigen is unknown. This specimen belongs to a study of cytomegalovirus exposure and HLA in healthy donors. Study findings and constraints: Most TCR sequences proved rare, with some public TCRs found in many donors. More than 15,000 TCR beta sequences were associated with HLA alleles at 0.05 false discovery rate in a later analysis.

The primer mix had 60 Vbeta and 13 Jbeta primers. Produced via immunoSEQ multiplex PCR; TCRdb's table is partial and in-frame only. The data hold roughly 96,000 clones, with 65% to 85% observed a single time. Germline CDR1 reads SGHNT; CDR2 reads YENEEA. The CDR3 contains 17 residues. V lost 7 bases, J lost 7 bases, and 17 bases stayed unmatched. Donors sampled were nominally healthy, though unrecorded immune exposures were likely. The receptor comes from a woman in her sixties or seventies in good health and CMV-seropositive. Sequencing was done on a sample of PBMCs. The chain links TRBV11-3 to TRBJ2-1; TRBD1 matches at 9 bases. CDR3: CASITIVWGDRENEQFF. In DNA, the CDR3 is TGTGCCAGCATCACAATAGTCTGGGGGGACAGGGAGAATGAGCAGTTCTTC. The full variable domain, its missing parts supplied by reference TRBV11-3 and TRBJ2-1, is EAGVVQSPRYKIIEKKQPVAFWCNPISGHNTLYWYLQNLGQGPELLIRYENEEAVDDSQLPKDRFSAERLKGVDSTLKIQPAELGDSAVYLCASITIVWGDRENEQFFGPGTRLTVL.